Presented here are 27 T cell receptor beta chains from one specimen sequenced in a study of shared clonotypes between healthy human individuals. TCRdb's table, derived via immunoSEQ multiplex PCR, lists solely in-frame clones and lacks some. The repertoire includes millions of clones, over 85% of them detected once, and about 0.13% sits in the top ten. Material for sequencing was naive CD4+ T cells sorted from blood. Indicated subset: CD45RA+ positively selected. Receptors originate from a young man in good health.

The chain is built from TRBV7-2 and TRBJ1-5; D might be TRBD1 (6 bases). Germline V gene sequence: CDR1 SGHTA, CDR2 FQGNSA. V shed 5 bases and J shed 7 bases, with 18 bases lying between them. The CDR3 length is 15 residues. CDR3 nucleotides: TGTGCCAGCAGCCTCGGTGGGACATCGGAACAGCCCCAGCATTTT. Amino acid sequence: CASSLGGTSEQPQHF.

This chain connects TRBV5-1 to TRBJ2-2, with D maybe TRBD2 (5 bases). Germline lookup yields CDR1 SGHRS and CDR2 YFSETQ. This CDR3 comprises 15 residues. The germline V and J ends were trimmed by 4 bases and 4 bases, with 14 bases remaining between them. CDR3 amino acids: CASSDGGLTTGELFF. CDR3 sequence (DNA): TGCGCCAGCAGCGATGGCGGGCTAACCACCGGGGAGCTGTTTTTT. The whole variable domain, filled in from reference TRBV5-1 and TRBJ2-2, reads KAGVTQTPRYLIKTRGQQVTLSCSPISGHRSVSWYQQTPGQGLQFLFEYFSETQRNKGNFPGRFSGRQFSNSRSEMNVSTLELGDSALYLCASSDGGLTTGELFFGEGSRLTVL.

The V and J genes are TRBV2 and TRBJ2-2, with D hard to call. The CDR3 is made up of 15 amino acids. V was cut by 4 bases and J by 7 bases, with 16 bases left in between. From germline, CDR1 is SNHLY and CDR2 FYNNEI. CDR3 sequence (DNA): TGTGCCAGCAGTGGAGCAGGTGGTGAAGGCGGGGAGCTGTTTTTT. This translates into CASSGAGGEGGELFF.

CDR3 loop: CASSQESGRARGEQFF. For the CDR3, the DNA is TGCGCCAGCAGCCAAGAAAGCGGGAGGGCCCGGGGTGAGCAGTTCTTC. The V call is TRBV4-1, the J call TRBJ2-1; 10 bases are shared with TRBD2. Germline CDR1 is MGHRA and CDR2 is YSYEKL. V was pared by 0 bases and J by 9 bases, with 8 bases of the junction left unmatched. The CDR3 is 16 amino acids.

A remark on this clone: Other DNA sequences in this specimen translate into the identical CDR3. V usage is TRBV29-1 and J usage is TRBJ2-7; no definite D call. The germline V gene has CDR1 SQVTM and CDR2 ANQGSEA. Trimming removed 1 base at V and 3 bases at J, with 7 bases between. The CDR3 contains 12 residues. Written as DNA, the CDR3 is TGCAGCGTTGAAGGTGGGAACTACGAGCAGTACTTC. Translation gives CSVEGGNYEQYF.

The rearrangement links TRBV2 to TRBJ2-1; 7 nucleotides match TRBD2. CDR1 is SNHLY and CDR2 is FYNNEI in the germline V gene. V lost 2 bases, J lost 13 bases, and 2 bases stayed unmatched. The CDR3 covers 11 residues. CDR3 protein: CASSERGLQFF. In DNA, the CDR3 is TGTGCCAGCAGTGAAAGGGGACTACAGTTCTTC.

The V and J genes are TRBV7-2 and TRBJ1-1; TRBD1 matches at 9 bases. Germline CDR1 reads SGHTA; CDR2 reads FQGNSA. The CDR3 loop spans 15 amino acids. The V gene end was trimmed by 4 bases and the J gene end by 4 bases; junction bases not matched to a gene: 7. The CDR3 sequence: CASSYRGQGGTEAFF. The CDR3 DNA is TGTGCCAGCAGCTACCGGGGACAGGGTGGCACTGAAGCTTTCTTT.

CDR3 region: CASSLARDGYSYEQYF. The CDR3 DNA is TGTGCCAGCAGCTTAGCACGGGACGGTTACTCCTACGAGCAGTACTTC. The J gene is TRBJ2-7, the V gene TRBV7-2; either TRBD1 or TRBD2 may supply D (5 bases each). Germline V CDR1 and CDR2: SGHTA, FQGNSA. V was trimmed by 0 bases and J by 0 bases, leaving 12 bases between them. The CDR3 contains 16 residues. Filled out from reference TRBV7-2 and TRBJ2-7, the complete variable domain reads GAGVSQSPSNKVTEKGKDVELRCDPISGHTALYWYRQSLGQGLEFLIYFQGNSAPDKSGLPSDRFSAERTGGSVSTLTIQRTQQEDSAVYLCASSLARDGYSYEQYFGPGTRLTVT.

This chain uses TRBV5-1 with TRBJ2-3; D remains ambiguous. The CDR3 contains 13 residues. Looked up from germline, CDR1 is SGHRS and CDR2 is YFSETQ. The V gene lost 4 bases and the J gene lost 6 bases, with 12 bases spanning the gap. In DNA form, the CDR3 reads TGCGCCAGCAGCACCACGAGATTGGATACGCAGTATTTT. This encodes CASSTTRLDTQYF.

The V call is TRBV7-2, the J call TRBJ1-6; D is ambiguous. The germline V and J ends were trimmed by 2 bases and 2 bases, with 7 bases remaining between them. Germline CDR1 reads SGHTA; CDR2 reads FQGNSA. The CDR3 totals 15 residues. CDR3: CASSLRGTYNSPLHF. In DNA, the CDR3 is TGTGCCAGCAGCTTAAGAGGTACCTATAATTCACCCCTCCACTTT.

For this clone: The sample carries other DNA sequences with the same CDR3. This chain connects TRBV10-3 to TRBJ2-3, with D hard to call. V dropped 3 bases and J dropped 2 bases, with 3 bases sitting between them. This CDR3 has 12 amino acids. CDR1 is ENHRY, CDR2 SYGVKD, per germline. Here the CDR3 DNA reads TGTGCCATCAGTGAATTCACAGATACGCAGTATTTT. It yields the protein CAISEFTDTQYF.

The chain combines TRBV19 with TRBJ1-2; D remains ambiguous. Trimming took off 3 bases at V and 4 bases at J, with 18 bases between the two ends. This CDR3 spans 16 amino acids. Germline V gene sequence: CDR1 LNHDA, CDR2 SQIVND (reference sequence). CDR3 coding DNA: TGTGCCAGTAGTATTACCGTCCCCAACCCGGGCTATGGCTACACCTTC. Protein: CASSITVPNPGYGYTF.

The rearrangement links TRBV5-1 to TRBJ2-5, with 7 bases fitting TRBD1. The junction had 12 bases not matched to a gene; V was cut back by 4 bases and J by 3 bases. CDR3 length: 16 residues. Germline-derived CDR1 and CDR2 are SGHRS and YFSETQ. The CDR3 bases are TGCGCCAGCAGCCGATACCGGGACAGTAAAGAAGAGACCCAGTACTTC. Translated, it gives CASSRYRDSKEETQYF.

The chain joins TRBV20-1 to TRBJ1-1, with TRBD1 as a possible D gene (6 bases). Germline V gene data show CDR1 as DFQATT and CDR2 as SNEGSKA (reference sequence). The CDR3 is 11 amino acids. The CDR3 coding sequence is TGCAGGGGGACACAGGACACTGAAGCTTTCTTT. It yields the protein CRGTQDTEAFF.

This rearrangement joins TRBV11-2 to TRBJ1-4, with 7 bases fitting TRBD1. CDR1 and CDR2 from the germline V gene are SGHAT and FQNNGV. CDR3 length: 15 residues. V was clipped by 5 bases and J by 6 bases; unmatched bases: 9. The CDR3 loop reads CASSLRGGEDEKLFF. The CDR3, as DNA: TGTGCCAGCAGCCTAAGAGGGGGCGAGGATGAAAAACTGTTTTTT.

In its sample, this clone was seen once. The chain links TRBV18 to TRBJ1-5, with TRBD1 matching 7 bases. The CDR3 is made up of 15 amino acids. Trimming removed 5 bases from V and 3 bases from J; junction bases left unmatched: 7. From germline, CDR1 is KGHSH and CDR2 LQKENI. CDR3 loop: CASSEQGYDNQPQHF. The CDR3 coding sequence is TGTGCCAGCTCAGAACAGGGGTATGACAATCAGCCCCAGCATTTT.

V gene TRBV6-1 combines with J gene TRBJ2-3, with TRBD1 matching over 8 bases. In germline, CDR1 is MNHNS, CDR2 SASEGT. Germline trimming cut 8 bases from V and 2 bases from J; bases unmatched to any gene: 9. CDR3 length: 15 amino acids. The CDR3 DNA reads TGTGCCAGCTGTCCGACAGGGGTTCACACAGATACGCAGTATTTT. Amino acid sequence: CASCPTGVHTDTQYF.

The CDR3 region has the DNA TGTGCCAGCAGCGCGCACAGGGGGCGGGACACCGGGGAGCTGTTTTTT. Translated: CASSAHRGRDTGELFF. The rearrangement links TRBV28 to TRBJ2-2, with TRBD1 identical over 9 bases. Germline V gene data show CDR1 as MDHEN and CDR2 as SYDVKM. There are 16 residues in the CDR3. V was pared by 6 bases and J by 3 bases, with 8 bases of the junction left unmatched.

V is TRBV21-1 and J is TRBJ2-7; TRBD2 was called by the table and not checked on the DNA. TRBV21-1 is noted as a pseudogene. The CDR3 spans 16 residues. The CDR3 loop reads CASIGTSGGESYEQYF. CDR3 nucleotides: TGTGCCAGCATAGGGACTAGCGGGGGGGAATCCTACGAGCAGTACTTC.

The CDR3, as DNA: TGTGCCAGCAGCTCGGGGGGGCTAGCGGGAGGAGGGTTTAATGAGCAGTTCTTC. This codes for CASSSGGLAGGGFNEQFF. J is TRBJ2-1 and V is TRBV11-2; 11 bases map to TRBD2. Germline CDR1 is SGHAT and CDR2 is FQNNGV. The CDR3 totals 18 residues. V shed 4 bases, J shed 7 bases, and the junction held 15 bases outside the gene matches.

The chain uses TRBV19 and TRBJ1-3, with D hard to call. CDR3 length: 13 residues. Germline V lookup: CDR1 LNHDA, CDR2 SQIVND (reference sequence). V dropped 4 bases and J dropped 1 base, with 5 bases sitting between them. CDR3 sequence reads: CASSKESGNTIYF. The CDR3 region has the DNA TGTGCCAGTAGTAAGGAATCTGGAAACACCATATATTTT. The variable domain in full, completed from reference TRBV19 and TRBJ1-3, reads DGGITQSPKYLFRKEGQNVTLSCEQNLNHDAMYWYRQDPGQGLRLIYYSQIVNDFQKGDIAEGYSVSREKKESFPLTVTSAQKNPTAFYLCASSKESGNTIYFGEGSWLTVV.

This clone occurred once. The V and J genes are TRBV5-4 and TRBJ2-3; a weak D match, TRBD2 (5 bases). The CDR3 spans 14 residues. Trimming stripped 4 bases from V and 7 bases from J, with 16 bases between. Germline CDR1 and CDR2: SGHNT and YYREEE (reference sequence). CDR3 coding DNA: TGTGCCAGCAGCCCTAGCTCCTCTAGAAATACGCAGTATTTT. It encodes CASSPSSSRNTQYF.

CDR3 sequence (DNA): TGTGCCAGCAGTTTAAAGGCCACAAGTAGTGCTGGAAACACCATATATTTT. Its protein is CASSLKATSSAGNTIYF. The chain recombines TRBV27 with TRBJ1-3; no firm D call. Trimming removed 2 bases at V and 2 bases at J, with 16 bases between. CDR1 and CDR2 from the germline V gene are MNHEY and SMNVEV (reference sequence). The CDR3 sequence is 17 residues long.

Details on this clone: The sample carries other DNA sequences with the same CDR3. This CDR3 is CASSGGYEQYF. As DNA, the CDR3 is TGTGCCAGCAGTGGGGGTTACGAGCAGTACTTC. The V gene is TRBV2, the J gene TRBJ2-7, with D unclear. Germline assignment: CDR1 SNHLY and CDR2 FYNNEI. The CDR3 extends over 11 amino acids. V was pared by 4 bases and J by 4 bases, with 5 bases between.

This chain joins TRBV27 and TRBJ2-5; no reliable D call. Between the trimmed V and J ends, which lost 3 bases and 1 base, there was a span of 12 bases. The germline V gene encodes CDR1 MNHEY and CDR2 SMNVEV (reference sequence). The CDR3 covers 15 residues. For the CDR3, the DNA is TGTGCCAGCAGTTTTCGCGGCAGAACCCAAGAGACCCAGTACTTC. Translating it yields CASSFRGRTQETQYF.

The CDR3 coding sequence is TGTGCCAGCAGAATGGACAGGGGGTACACTGAAGCTTTCTTT. Translated, it gives CASRMDRGYTEAFF. The rearrangement links TRBV27 to TRBJ1-1, with 10 bases identical to TRBD1. With 6 bases clipped from V and 3 bases from J, the junction kept 4 bases outside the gene matches. CDR1 is MNHEY, CDR2 SMNVEV, per germline (reference sequence). The length of the CDR3 is 14 residues.

The rearrangement links TRBV30 to TRBJ1-3; unclear D gene. Trimming shortened V by 0 bases and J by 2 bases, and 11 bases separated the two germline ends. This CDR3 comprises 15 residues. Germline assignment: CDR1 GTSNPN and CDR2 SVGIG (reference sequence). In nucleotides, the CDR3 is TGTGCCTGGAGTGTGGGAATCAGTCCTGGAAACACCATATATTTT. This sequence encodes CAWSVGISPGNTIYF.